The 9 T cell receptor beta chains listed next were all sequenced from one sample in a study of breast tumors, draining lymph nodes, adjacent tissues. Samples came from axillary lymph nodes draining the breast cancer. TCRdb passed the multiplex PCR reads through MiXCR, listing each CDR3 protein once. Of more than 100,000 distinct CDR3 sequences in the sample, about a fifth were seen once. Sequenced input: axillary lymph node tissue. Receptors originate from a female donor with breast cancer. Some clones in this sample may be carry-over from other donors' samples.

This clonotype was counted ten times or more. The chain is built from TRBV20-1 and TRBJ2-7; a weak D match, TRBD2 (6 bases). The CDR3 loop spans 12 amino acids. Germline CDR1 and CDR2: DFQATT and SNEGSKA (reference sequence). CDR3 region: CAPSGGRGEQYF. CDR3 DNA: TGCGCCCCCAGTGGAGGGCGTGGGGAGCAGTACTTC.

There are many counts of this clonotype. The CDR3 spells CASSYSAGGRNEQFF. CDR3 DNA sequence: TGTGCCAGCAGTTACTCCGCGGGAGGGAGGAATGAGCAGTTCTTC. The chain has TRBV6-5 and TRBJ2-1; 9 nucleotides line up with TRBD2. Germline CDR1 and CDR2: MNHEY and SVGAGI. The CDR3 length is 15 residues. The V segment lost 0 bases and the J segment 7 bases; nucleotides outside the gene matches: 4.

This clonotype was observed at least ten times. The CDR3: CASSFRESSSYEQYF. CDR3 in DNA: TGTGCCAGCAGCTTCCGCGAATCGAGCTCCTACGAGCAGTACTTC. This chain joins TRBV11-3 and TRBJ2-7; D gene unclear. Trimming left V 3 bases short and J 0 bases short, with 12 bases between. CDR1 and CDR2 (germline): SGHNT, YENEEA. This CDR3 contains 15 residues.

J is TRBJ1-5 and V is TRBV27; 9 bases line up with TRBD1. Looked up from germline, CDR1 is MNHEY and CDR2 is SMNVEV (reference sequence). J was trimmed by 4 bases and V by 7 bases; bases with no gene match: 5. CDR3 length: 14 amino acids. CDR3 nucleotide sequence: TGTGCCAGCAAACGGACAGGGGAAAATCAGCCCCAGCATTTT. Encoded protein: CASKRTGENQPQHF.

For this clonotype: A clone one base away is much larger, so this may be a read error. The chain has TRBV4-3 and TRBJ2-5, with 10 bases matching TRBD1. The CDR3 has 17 amino acids. Looked up from germline, CDR1 is LGHNA and CDR2 is YSLEER. Trimming cost V 4 bases and J 3 bases; bases outside gene matches: 11. This CDR3 is CASSPEGQGDGEETQYF. The CDR3 DNA reads as TGCGCCAGCAGCCCAGAAGGACAGGGGGATGGGGAAGAGACCCAGTACTTC.

This clonotype was detected many times. V and J are TRBV11-1 and TRBJ2-1; 7 bases map to TRBD2. Germline CDR1 reads SGHAT; CDR2 reads FQDESV (reference sequence). Unmatched junction bases numbered 14, after V lost 1 base and J lost 8 bases. The CDR3 covers 17 residues. The CDR3 nucleotides are TGTGCCAGCAGCTTAGACGGGAGGAGGGCCCTGGGGGATGAGCAGTTCTTC. It codes for CASSLDGRRALGDEQFF. The complete variable domain, with remaining parts taken from reference TRBV11-1 and TRBJ2-1, reads EAEVAQSPRYKITEKSQAVAFWCDPISGHATLYWYRQILGQGPELLVQFQDESVVDDSQLPKDRFSAERLKGVDSTLKIQPAELGDSAMYLCASSLDGRRALGDEQFFGPGTRLTVL.

The sample holds a few counts of this clonotype. CDR3 amino acids: CASSPTEGAGELFF. The CDR3 DNA follows: TGTGCCAGCAGCCCGACCGAGGGGGCCGGGGAGCTGTTTTTT. The J gene is TRBJ2-2, the V gene TRBV11-3; D possibly corresponds to TRBD1 (6 bases). The CDR3 has 14 amino acids. The germline V and J ends were trimmed by 5 bases and 6 bases, with 13 bases remaining between them. Germline values: CDR1 SGHNT, CDR2 YENEEA.

This clonotype was counted ten times or more. The gene calls are TRBV7-9 and TRBJ2-5; tentative D call: TRBD1 (5 bases). From germline, CDR1 is SEHNR and CDR2 FQNEAQ (reference sequence). CDR3 length equals 13 residues. The ends were cut back, 1 base at V and 5 bases at J, with 8 bases in the middle. The CDR3 protein is CASSLGQFETQYF. The CDR3 region has the DNA TGTGCCAGCAGCTTAGGACAGTTCGAGACCCAGTACTTC.

In the case of this clonotype: A much larger clonotype is one base distant, so this may be a read error. The rearrangement uses TRBV27 and TRBJ2-7, with a possible D match to TRBD2 (6 bases). The CDR3 runs 15 residues. Germline assignment: CDR1 MNHEY and CDR2 SMNVEV (reference sequence). CDR3 region: CASSLYASETYEPYF. Written as DNA, the CDR3 is TGTGCCAGCAGTTTATACGCTAGCGAGACCTACGAGCCGTACTTT.